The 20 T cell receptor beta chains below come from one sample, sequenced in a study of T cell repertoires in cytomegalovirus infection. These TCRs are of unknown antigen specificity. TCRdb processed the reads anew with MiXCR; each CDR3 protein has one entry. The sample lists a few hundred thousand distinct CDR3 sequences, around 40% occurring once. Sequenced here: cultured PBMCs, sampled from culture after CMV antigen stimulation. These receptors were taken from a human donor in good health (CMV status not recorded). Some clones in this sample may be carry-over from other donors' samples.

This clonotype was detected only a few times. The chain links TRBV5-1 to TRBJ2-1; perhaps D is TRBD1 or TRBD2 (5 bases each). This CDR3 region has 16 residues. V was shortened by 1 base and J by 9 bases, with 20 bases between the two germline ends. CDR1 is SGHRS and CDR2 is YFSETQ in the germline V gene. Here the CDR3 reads CASSLLARDPRREQFF. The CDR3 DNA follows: TGCGCCAGCAGCTTGCTGGCCCGGGACCCGAGACGTGAGCAGTTCTTC.

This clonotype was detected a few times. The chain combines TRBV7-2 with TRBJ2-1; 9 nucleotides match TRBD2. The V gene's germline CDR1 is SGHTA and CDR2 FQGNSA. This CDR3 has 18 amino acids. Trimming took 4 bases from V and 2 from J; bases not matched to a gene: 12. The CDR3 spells CASSSSWREGRPYNEQFF. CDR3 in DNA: TGTGCCAGCAGCTCGTCCTGGCGGGAGGGGCGCCCCTACAATGAGCAGTTCTTC.

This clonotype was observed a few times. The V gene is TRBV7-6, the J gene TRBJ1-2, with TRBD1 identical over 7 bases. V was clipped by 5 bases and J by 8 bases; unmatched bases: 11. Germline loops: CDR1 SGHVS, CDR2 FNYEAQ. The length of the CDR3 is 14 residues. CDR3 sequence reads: CASSPRQGLGGYTF. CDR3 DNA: TGTGCCAGCAGCCCACGACAGGGCCTAGGAGGCTACACCTTC.

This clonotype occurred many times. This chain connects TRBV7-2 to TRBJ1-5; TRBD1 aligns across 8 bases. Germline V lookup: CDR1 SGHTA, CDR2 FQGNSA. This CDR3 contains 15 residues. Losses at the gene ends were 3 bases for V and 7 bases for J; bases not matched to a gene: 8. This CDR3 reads CASSFRTGSGQPQHF. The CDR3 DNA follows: TGTGCCAGCAGCTTCAGGACAGGGAGTGGGCAGCCCCAGCATTTT.

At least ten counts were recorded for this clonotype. The CDR3 is CASTPDIRTYNSPLHF. Here the CDR3 DNA reads TGTGCCAGCACCCCTGACATTAGGACCTATAATTCACCCCTCCACTTT. The J gene is TRBJ1-6, the V gene TRBV7-2; D is unresolved. The CDR3 has 16 amino acids. V lost 7 bases and J 2 bases, leaving 15 bases between the germline ends. Germline V gives CDR1 SGHTA, CDR2 FQGNSA.

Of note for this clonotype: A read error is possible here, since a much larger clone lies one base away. CDR3 nucleotide sequence: TGTGCCAACAGCTTAGGGGGACAGCCCTCGCAGTATTTT. Its translation: CANSLGGQPSQYF. The J gene is TRBJ2-3, the V gene TRBV7-2, with 7 nucleotides matching TRBD1. The CDR3 is 13 amino acids. Germline V CDR1 and CDR2: SGHTA, FQGNSA.

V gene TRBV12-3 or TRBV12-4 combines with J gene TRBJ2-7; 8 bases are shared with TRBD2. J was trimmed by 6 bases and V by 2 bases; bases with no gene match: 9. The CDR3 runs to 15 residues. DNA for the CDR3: TGTGCCAGCAGTTTATGGGCTGCGGGAGGAGCCGAGCAGTACTTC. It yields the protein CASSLWAAGGAEQYF.

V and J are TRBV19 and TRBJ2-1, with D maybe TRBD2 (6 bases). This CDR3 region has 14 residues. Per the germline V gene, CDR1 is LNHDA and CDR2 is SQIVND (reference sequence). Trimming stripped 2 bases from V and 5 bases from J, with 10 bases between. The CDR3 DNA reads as TGTGCCAGTAGTATACGGGGGAACCACAATGAGCAGTTCTTC. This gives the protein CASSIRGNHNEQFF.

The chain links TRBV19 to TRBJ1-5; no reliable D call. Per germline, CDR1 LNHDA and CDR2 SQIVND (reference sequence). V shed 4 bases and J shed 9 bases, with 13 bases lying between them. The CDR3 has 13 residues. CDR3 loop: CASSTARRRPQHF. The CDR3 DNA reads TGTGCCAGTAGTACAGCCCGTCGGCGGCCCCAGCATTTT. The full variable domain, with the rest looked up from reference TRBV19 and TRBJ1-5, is DGGITQSPKYLFRKEGQNVTLSCEQNLNHDAMYWYRQDPGQGLRLIYYSQIVNDFQKGDIAEGYSVSREKKESFPLTVTSAQKNPTAFYLCASSTARRRPQHFGDGTRLSIL.

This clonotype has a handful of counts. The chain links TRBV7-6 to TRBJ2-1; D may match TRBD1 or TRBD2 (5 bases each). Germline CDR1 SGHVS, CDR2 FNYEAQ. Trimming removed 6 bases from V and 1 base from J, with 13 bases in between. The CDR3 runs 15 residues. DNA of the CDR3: TGTGCCAGCAGTCGGATTGAGGGGTCCTACAATGAGCAGTTCTTC. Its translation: CASSRIEGSYNEQFF.

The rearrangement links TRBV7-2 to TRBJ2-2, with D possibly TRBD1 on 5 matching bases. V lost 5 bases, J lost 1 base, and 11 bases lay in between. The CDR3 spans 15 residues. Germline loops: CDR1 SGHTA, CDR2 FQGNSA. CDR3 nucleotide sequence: TGTGCCAGCAGCCCCGACAGAGTGAACACCGGGGAGCTGTTTTTT. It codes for CASSPDRVNTGELFF.

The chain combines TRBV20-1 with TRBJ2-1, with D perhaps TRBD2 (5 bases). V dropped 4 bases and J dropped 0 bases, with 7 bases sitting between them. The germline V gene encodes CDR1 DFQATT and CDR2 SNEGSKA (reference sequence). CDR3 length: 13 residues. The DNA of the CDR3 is TGCAGTGCTAACCGGGACTCCTACAATGAGCAGTTCTTC. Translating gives CSANRDSYNEQFF.

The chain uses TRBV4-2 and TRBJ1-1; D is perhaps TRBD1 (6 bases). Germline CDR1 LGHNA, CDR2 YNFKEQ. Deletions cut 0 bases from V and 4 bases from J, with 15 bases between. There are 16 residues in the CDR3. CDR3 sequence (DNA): TGTGCCAGCAGCCAAGATAACCAGGGGATCAGCACTGAAGCTTTCTTT. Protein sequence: CASSQDNQGISTEAFF.

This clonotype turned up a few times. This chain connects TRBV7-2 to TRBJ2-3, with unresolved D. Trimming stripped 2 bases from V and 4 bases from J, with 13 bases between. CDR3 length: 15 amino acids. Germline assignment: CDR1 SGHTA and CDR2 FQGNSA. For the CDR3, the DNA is TGTGCCAGCAGCTTAAATGGGCTAGTCGCAGATACGCAGTATTTT. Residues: CASSLNGLVADTQYF.

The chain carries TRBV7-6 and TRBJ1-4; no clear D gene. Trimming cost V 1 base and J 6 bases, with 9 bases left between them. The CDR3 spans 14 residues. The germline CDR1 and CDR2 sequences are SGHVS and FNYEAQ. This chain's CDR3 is CASSLDAWDEKLFF. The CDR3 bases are TGTGCCAGCAGCTTAGATGCCTGGGATGAAAAACTGTTTTTT.

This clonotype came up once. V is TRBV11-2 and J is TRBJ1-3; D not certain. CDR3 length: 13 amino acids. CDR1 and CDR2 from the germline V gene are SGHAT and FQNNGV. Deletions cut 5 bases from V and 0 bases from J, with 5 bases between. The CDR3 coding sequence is TGTGCCAGCAGCGCCAACTCTGGAAACACCATATATTTT. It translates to CASSANSGNTIYF.

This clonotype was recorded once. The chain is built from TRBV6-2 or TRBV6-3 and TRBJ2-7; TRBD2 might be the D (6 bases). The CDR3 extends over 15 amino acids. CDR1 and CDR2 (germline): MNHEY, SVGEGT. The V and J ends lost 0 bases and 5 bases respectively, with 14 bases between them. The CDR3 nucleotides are TGTGCCAGCAGTTACTCGGGACTTCAAGAGGACGAGCAGTACTTC. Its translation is CASSYSGLQEDEQYF.

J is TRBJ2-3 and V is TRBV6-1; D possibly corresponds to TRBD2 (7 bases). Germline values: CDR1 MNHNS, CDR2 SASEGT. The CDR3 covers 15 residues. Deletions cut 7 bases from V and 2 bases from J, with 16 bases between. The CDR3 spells CASKGGTPYTDTQYF. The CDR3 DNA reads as TGTGCCAGCAAGGGAGGGACACCTTACACAGATACGCAGTATTTT.

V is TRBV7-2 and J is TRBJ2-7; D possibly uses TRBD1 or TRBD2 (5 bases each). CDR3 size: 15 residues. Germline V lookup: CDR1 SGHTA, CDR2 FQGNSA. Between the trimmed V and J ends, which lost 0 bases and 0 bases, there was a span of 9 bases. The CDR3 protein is CASSLAPGSSYEQYF. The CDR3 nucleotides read TGTGCCAGCAGCTTAGCCCCAGGGAGCTCCTACGAGCAGTACTTC.

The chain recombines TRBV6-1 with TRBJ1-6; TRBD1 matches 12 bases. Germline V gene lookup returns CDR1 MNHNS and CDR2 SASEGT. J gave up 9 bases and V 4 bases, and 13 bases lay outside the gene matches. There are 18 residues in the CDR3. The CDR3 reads CASSALFTGTGGVSPLHF. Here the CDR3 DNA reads TGTGCCAGCAGTGCGTTATTTACCGGGACAGGGGGCGTTTCACCCCTCCACTTT.